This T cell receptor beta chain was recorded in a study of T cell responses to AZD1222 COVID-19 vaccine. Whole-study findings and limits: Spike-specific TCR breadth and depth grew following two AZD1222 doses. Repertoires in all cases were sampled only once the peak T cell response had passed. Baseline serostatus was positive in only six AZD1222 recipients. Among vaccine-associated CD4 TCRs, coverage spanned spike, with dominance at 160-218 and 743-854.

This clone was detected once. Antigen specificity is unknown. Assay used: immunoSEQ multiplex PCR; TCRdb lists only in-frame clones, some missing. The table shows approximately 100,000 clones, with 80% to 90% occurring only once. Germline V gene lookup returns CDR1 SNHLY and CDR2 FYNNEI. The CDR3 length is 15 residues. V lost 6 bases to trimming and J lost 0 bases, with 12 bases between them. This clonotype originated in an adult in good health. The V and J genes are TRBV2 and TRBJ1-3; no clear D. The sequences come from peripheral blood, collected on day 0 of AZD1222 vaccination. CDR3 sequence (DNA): TGTGCCAGCAGGATTACAGTCTTCTCTGGAAACACCATATATTTT. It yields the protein CASRITVFSGNTIYF.